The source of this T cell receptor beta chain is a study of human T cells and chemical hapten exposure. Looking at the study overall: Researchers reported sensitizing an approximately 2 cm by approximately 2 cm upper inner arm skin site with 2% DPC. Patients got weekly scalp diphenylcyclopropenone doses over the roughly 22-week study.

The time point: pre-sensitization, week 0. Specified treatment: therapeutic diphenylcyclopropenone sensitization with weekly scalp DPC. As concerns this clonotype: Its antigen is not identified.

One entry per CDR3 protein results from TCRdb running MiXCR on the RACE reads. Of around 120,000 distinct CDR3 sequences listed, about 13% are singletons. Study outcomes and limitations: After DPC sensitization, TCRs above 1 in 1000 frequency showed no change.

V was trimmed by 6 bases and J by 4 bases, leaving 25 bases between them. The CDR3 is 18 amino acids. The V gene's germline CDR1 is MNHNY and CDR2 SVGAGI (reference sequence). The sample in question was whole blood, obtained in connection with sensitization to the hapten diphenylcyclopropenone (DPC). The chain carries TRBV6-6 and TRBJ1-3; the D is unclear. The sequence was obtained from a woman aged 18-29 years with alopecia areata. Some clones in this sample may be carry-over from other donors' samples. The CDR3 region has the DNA TGTGCCAGCAGCCCGAAACGAGGGAGCGGCATCCTGGGAAACACCATATATTTT. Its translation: CASSPKRGSGILGNTIYF.